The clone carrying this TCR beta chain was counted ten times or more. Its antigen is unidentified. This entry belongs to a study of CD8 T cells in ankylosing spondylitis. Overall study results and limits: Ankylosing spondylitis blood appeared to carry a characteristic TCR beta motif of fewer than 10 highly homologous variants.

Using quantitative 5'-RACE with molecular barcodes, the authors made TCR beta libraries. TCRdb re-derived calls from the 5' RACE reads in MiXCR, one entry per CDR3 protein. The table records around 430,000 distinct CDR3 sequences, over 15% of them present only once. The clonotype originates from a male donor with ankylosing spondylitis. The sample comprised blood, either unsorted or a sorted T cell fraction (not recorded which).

The CDR3 coding sequence is TGTGCCAGCAGTTATCTGGAGGGGGCGAATCAGCCCCAGCATTTT. Translated: CASSYLEGANQPQHF. The chain joins TRBV6-5 to TRBJ1-5; 7 bases are a match to TRBD1. The CDR3 contains 15 residues. The V segment lost 3 bases and the J segment 4 bases; nucleotides outside the gene matches: 6. From germline, CDR1 is MNHEY and CDR2 SVGAGI.